This T cell receptor (beta chain) stems from a study of T cells in Graves' hyperthyroidism and ophthalmopathy. This clonotype has a handful of counts. Researchers took RNA transcripts and amplified the TCR beta CDR3 regions from them. The HTBI primer set served for first-round RT-PCR of the TCR CDR3. TCRdb re-analysed the multiplex PCR reads in MiXCR, keeping a single row per CDR3 protein. The sample consists of about 480,000 distinct CDR3 sequences, 22% of them appearing once. Germline loops: CDR1 LGHNA, CDR2 YNFKEQ. V lost 8 bases, J lost 9 bases, and 10 bases stayed unmatched. The CDR3 length is 14 residues.

The source of this sequence is a woman aged 70 to 79 with Graves' ophthalmopathy. The genes are TRBV4-2 and TRBJ2-1, with 10 bases that match TRBD2. The sample taken for sequencing was blood. CDR3 sequence (DNA): TGTGCCAGCGGAAAGATAGCGGGAGGACTTGAGCAGTTCTTC. Its protein product is CASGKIAGGLEQFF.